This T cell receptor (beta chain) derives from a study of CD8+ T cells in alopecia areata. RNA, once extracted, was reverse transcribed into cDNA for use as the sequencing template. The repertoire was sequenced with immunoSEQ multiplex PCR; TCRdb's copy has only in-frame clones and lacks some. The sample records 150,000 or so clones, under 70% being singletons. This clone has just a few counts. CDR1 SQVTM and CDR2 ANQGSEA come from the germline V gene. The CDR3 extends over 10 amino acids. The germline V and J ends were trimmed by 4 bases and 6 bases, with 5 bases remaining between them. Specified treatment: oral pan-JAK inhibitor, 5-10 mg twice daily.

The source material was CD4+ T cells sorted from blood, sampled at week 4, from a patient treated with tofacitinib. This clonotype originated in a human donor with alopecia areata. The rearrangement uses TRBV29-1 and TRBJ2-3; D not certain. The CDR3 region is CSVVGDTQYF. The CDR3, as DNA: TGCAGCGTTGTCGGGGATACGCAGTATTTT.